Shown below are 21 T cell receptor beta chains from a single sample sequenced in a study of cytomegalovirus exposure and HLA in healthy donors. Both 60 Vbeta primers and 13 Jbeta primers went into the PCR. Measured with immunoSEQ multiplex PCR; TCRdb has only the in-frame clones, and not every one. The repertoire holds 85,000 to 130,000 clones, with 75% to 80% as singletons. Sequenced input: PBMCs. The receptors shown here come from a man in his sixties in good health and CMV-seropositive.

The rearrangement joins TRBV7-2 to TRBJ2-5; no reliable D call. The CDR3 covers 14 residues. V lost 5 bases, J lost 1 base, and 11 bases lay in between. CDR1 and CDR2 (germline): SGHTA, FQGNSA. In nucleotides, the CDR3 is TGTGCCAGCAGCATACCAAGAGTCCAAGAGACCCAGTACTTC. Its protein product is CASSIPRVQETQYF.

The rearrangement joins TRBV5-1 to TRBJ1-4, with a tentative D call TRBD1 (6 bases). V lost 0 bases and J 8 bases, leaving 17 bases between the germline ends. CDR3 length: 16 residues. CDR1 is SGHRS, CDR2 YFSETQ, per germline. In DNA, the CDR3 is TGCGCCAGCAGCTTGGCTATGGGGGCTCGGGCGGAAAAACTGTTTTTT. Translating gives CASSLAMGARAEKLFF. Full variable domain (outside the CDR3, taken from reference TRBV5-1 and TRBJ1-4): KAGVTQTPRYLIKTRGQQVTLSCSPISGHRSVSWYQQTPGQGLQFLFEYFSETQRNKGNFPGRFSGRQFSNSRSEMNVSTLELGDSALYLCASSLAMGARAEKLFFGSGTQLSVL.

J is TRBJ2-1 and V is TRBV11-3; TRBD2 matches at 11 bases. The CDR3 length is 15 residues. The V gene's germline CDR1 is SGHNT and CDR2 YENEEA. The V and J ends lost 2 bases and 7 bases, in that order; junction bases with no gene match: 4. The CDR3 DNA sequence: TGTGCCAGCAGCTTATCCACTAGCGGGGGTAATGAGCAGTTCTTC. Protein: CASSLSTSGGNEQFF.

The chain joins TRBV9 to TRBJ2-2, with 7 positions matching TRBD1. Germline CDR1 reads SGDLS; CDR2 reads YYNGEE. This CDR3 is 16 amino acids long. The junction had 12 bases not matched to a gene; V was cut back by 3 bases and J by 7 bases. The CDR3 here is CASSDLWDSGHGELFF. The CDR3, as DNA: TGTGCCAGCAGCGACCTTTGGGACAGCGGTCACGGGGAGCTGTTTTTT.

The V call is TRBV13, the J call TRBJ2-7, with TRBD1 identical over 8 bases. The V gene end was trimmed by 3 bases and the J gene end by 3 bases; junction bases not matched to a gene: 4. CDR3 size: 14 residues. Germline-derived CDR1 and CDR2 are PRHDT and FYEKMQ (reference sequence). In DNA form, the CDR3 reads TGTGCCAGCAGCTTTAGACAGGGGCTCTACGAGCAGTACTTC. It specifies CASSFRQGLYEQYF.

V usage is TRBV7-2 and J usage is TRBJ1-5; no clear D. CDR1 and CDR2 (germline): SGHTA, FQGNSA. CDR3 length equals 15 residues. Trimming removed 1 base from V and 2 bases from J, with 9 bases in between. CDR3 DNA: TGTGCCAGCAGCTTAGGTAGACTTGGCAATCAGCCCCAGCATTTT. It specifies CASSLGRLGNQPQHF.

On this clone itself: Other DNA sequences within the sample encode an identical CDR3. This rearrangement joins TRBV6-5 to TRBJ2-7; D remains ambiguous. Germline-derived CDR1 and CDR2 are MNHEY and SVGAGI. The CDR3 contains 11 residues. V lost 6 bases, J lost 3 bases, and 6 bases lay in between. CDR3 protein: CASRNSYEQYF. CDR3 nucleotide sequence: TGTGCCAGCAGAAACAGCTACGAGCAGTACTTC.

The chain links TRBV5-1 to TRBJ2-3, with 8 bases aligning to TRBD2. CDR3 size: 16 residues. Germline CDR1 SGHRS, CDR2 YFSETQ. V dropped 3 bases and J dropped 3; count of bases not matched to a gene: 9. The CDR3 region is CASSSPVGLETDTQYF. The DNA of the CDR3 is TGCGCCAGCAGCTCACCGGTGGGACTAGAGACAGATACGCAGTATTTT.

This clone was detected only once. The J gene is TRBJ2-3, the V gene TRBV5-1, with D maybe TRBD2 (6 bases). Per the germline V gene, CDR1 is SGHRS and CDR2 is YFSETQ. The length of the CDR3 is 13 residues. V shed 1 base and J shed 5 bases, with 8 bases lying between them. Here the CDR3 reads CASSLIGGDTQYF. CDR3 nucleotides: TGCGCCAGCAGCTTGATCGGGGGAGATACGCAGTATTTT.

The chain joins TRBV7-2 to TRBJ1-4; possibly TRBD1 for D (6 bases). From germline, CDR1 is SGHTA and CDR2 FQGNSA. The V end was cut by 4 bases, the J end by 8 bases, with 17 bases between. This CDR3 has 15 amino acids. CDR3 nucleotides: TGTGCCAGCAGCTCTATGGGGGGGCAGGGCGAAAAACTGTTTTTT. Translating it yields CASSSMGGQGEKLFF.

There are a few counts of this clone. V usage is TRBV9 and J usage is TRBJ2-1; maybe TRBD2 (5 bases). This CDR3 contains 12 residues. Germline loops: CDR1 SGDLS, CDR2 YYNGEE. Trimming took off 3 bases at V and 8 bases at J, with 9 bases between the two ends. The CDR3: CASSGGLDEQFF. CDR3 nucleotides: TGTGCCAGCAGCGGTGGACTCGATGAGCAGTTCTTC.

The genes are TRBV30 and TRBJ2-1, with 8 bases identical to TRBD1. The V gene end was trimmed by 4 bases and the J gene end by 8 bases; junction bases not matched to a gene: 10. This CDR3 is 14 amino acids long. CDR1 is GTSNPN and CDR2 is SVGIG in the germline V gene (reference sequence). The CDR3 region has the DNA TGTGCCTGGATACACCGGGACAGGTCGCATGAGCAGTTCTTC. Translated: CAWIHRDRSHEQFF. Drawing the rest from reference TRBV30 and TRBJ2-1, the complete variable domain is SQTIHQWPATLVQPVGSPLSLECTVEGTSNPNLYWYRQAAGRGLQLLFYSVGIGQISSEVPQNLSASRPQDRQFILSSKKLLLSDSGFYLCAWIHRDRSHEQFFGPGTRLTVL.

The chain uses TRBV7-9 and TRBJ1-1; maybe TRBD1 (6 bases). This CDR3 is 15 amino acids long. The V end was cut by 2 bases, the J end by 4 bases, with 14 bases between. Germline V CDR1 and CDR2: SEHNR, FQNEAQ (reference sequence). CDR3 DNA sequence: TGTGCCAGCAGCTTAATAGGCCAGGGGCTCACTGAAGCTTTCTTT. Encoded protein: CASSLIGQGLTEAFF. Complete variable domain (other parts from reference TRBV7-9 and TRBJ1-1): DTGVSQNPRHKITKRGQNVTFRCDPISEHNRLYWYRQTLGQGPEFLTYFQNEAQLEKSRLLSDRFSAERPKGSFSTLEIQRTEQGDSAMYLCASSLIGQGLTEAFFGQGTRLTVV.

V usage is TRBV5-1 and J usage is TRBJ2-7; perhaps TRBD2 as D (6 bases). The DNA matches TRBJ2-5 better at its end, which makes the J call doubtful. The length of the CDR3 is 15 residues. Per germline, CDR1 SGHRS and CDR2 YFSETQ. The CDR3 reads CASSLGRETQETQYF. CDR3 DNA: TGCGCCAGCAGCTTGGGTCGGGAGACTCAAGAGACCCAGTACTTC.

Concerning this clone: This CDR3 is also generated by other DNA sequences in the sample. The DNA of the CDR3 is TGTGCCAGCCGAAACAGCTACGAGCAGTACTTC. It translates to CASRNSYEQYF. This rearrangement joins TRBV6-5 to TRBJ2-7; D unclear. CDR1 and CDR2 (germline): MNHEY, SVGAGI. Trimming cost V 8 bases and J 3 bases, with 8 bases left between them. The CDR3 spans 11 residues.

This clone was seen a handful of times. The V and J genes are TRBV7-8 and TRBJ2-5; 8 bases align to TRBD2. J gave up 7 bases and V 1 base, and 2 bases lay outside the gene matches. The CDR3 totals 13 residues. Germline assignment: CDR1 SGHVS and CDR2 FQNEAQ. CDR3 region: CASSLVREGTQYF. Written as DNA, the CDR3 is TGTGCCAGCAGCTTAGTACGGGAGGGGACCCAGTACTTC. Filled out from reference TRBV7-8 and TRBJ2-5, the complete variable domain reads GAGVSQSPRYKVAKRGQDVALRCDPISGHVSLFWYQQALGQGPEFLTYFQNEAQLDKSGLPSDRFFAERPEGSVSTLKIQRTQQEDSAVYLCASSLVREGTQYFGPGTRLLVL.

The chain combines TRBV7-2 with TRBJ2-3; D perhaps matches TRBD1 (6 bases). The V gene lost 1 base and the J gene lost 5 bases, with 10 bases spanning the gap. The CDR3 loop spans 14 amino acids. Germline-derived CDR1 and CDR2 are SGHTA and FQGNSA. The CDR3 reads CASSLVQGRDTQYF. The CDR3 DNA is TGTGCCAGCAGCTTAGTCCAGGGGCGAGATACGCAGTATTTT.

This chain connects TRBV7-2 to TRBJ1-3, with D possibly being TRBD1 (5 bases). V was trimmed by 5 bases and J by 8 bases, leaving 10 bases between them. Germline V gives CDR1 SGHTA, CDR2 FQGNSA. The CDR3 extends over 12 amino acids. CDR3 residues: CASSPTGDTIYF. CDR3 nucleotides: TGTGCCAGCAGCCCGACGGGGGACACCATATATTTT.

V is TRBV5-4 and J is TRBJ2-3, with TRBD2 matching over 7 bases. The CDR3 contains 17 residues. Germline CDR1 reads SGHNT; CDR2 reads YYREEE (reference sequence). The trim removed 0 bases at V and 1 base at J, leaving 8 bases unmatched. The CDR3 DNA reads as TGTGCCAGCAGCTTGGGACTAGCCAGGTACGGCACAGATACGCAGTATTTT. Amino acids: CASSLGLARYGTDTQYF.

Worth noting for this clone: A junction end diverges from the germline sequence, so it may reflect a read error. The V call is TRBV5-6, the J call TRBJ2-7; 9 bases map to TRBD1. Germline V gene data show CDR1 as SGHDT and CDR2 as YYEEEE. The length of the CDR3 is 12 residues. In DNA, the CDR3 is TGTGCCAGCAGCAGGGGACAGGGTCCGCTGATTTTC. Protein product: CASSRGQGPLIF.

The J gene is TRBJ2-1, the V gene TRBV4-3, with TRBD2 identical over 10 bases. Germline lookup yields CDR1 LGHNA and CDR2 YSLEER. The trim removed 1 base at V and 6 bases at J, leaving 3 bases unmatched. This CDR3 contains 15 residues. The CDR3, as DNA: TGCGCCAGCAGCCAAGTACCTAGCGGGGGCAATGAGCAGTTCTTC. This translates into CASSQVPSGGNEQFF.